Listed below are T cell receptor beta chains from one sample, sequenced in a study of spatial heterogeneity in lung cancer. TCRdb re-derived calls from the 5' RACE reads in MiXCR, one entry per CDR3 protein. The sample lists around 60,000 distinct CDR3 sequences, about 8% occurring once. Sample: PBMCs, taken at surgery. The receptors originated from a female donor with early-stage non-small cell lung cancer. CDR3s include the opening cysteine and the closing phenylalanine or tryptophan. A D gene is named only where the DNA matches it firmly. Expanded clones are given a class, and other clones once, few, many or no size at all.

few	TRBV24-1	NA	TRBJ2-7	TGTGCCACCAGTGATTTGGGGGCGGGAACTGGCGAGCAGTACTTC	CATSDLGAGTGEQYF
NA	TRBV20-1	TRBD1	TRBJ1-2	TGCAGTGCTAGAGATCGGGGGACAGCCTCTAACTATGGCTACACCTTC	CSARDRGTASNYGYTF
NA	TRBV20-1	NA	TRBJ1-2	TGCAGCGCTGGACAGTTAAACTATGGCTACACCTTC	CSAGQLNYGYTF
many	TRBV5-1	NA	TRBJ1-5	TGCGCCAGCAGCTTAGGGCAGGGATTCGGTCAGCCCCAGCATTTT	CASSLGQGFGQPQHF
few	TRBV24-1	NA	TRBJ2-1	TGTGCCACCGAGCGCTCCTACAATGAGCAGTTCTTC	CATERSYNEQFF
few	TRBV7-8	NA	TRBJ2-5	TGTGCCAGCAGCACCGGGACCCAAGAGACCCAGTACTTC	CASSTGTQETQYF
many	TRBV10-3	TRBD2	TRBJ2-1	TGTGCCATCACCGGTAAGGCGGGAGGGCCCAGTGAGCAGTTCTTC	CAITGKAGGPSEQFF
NA	TRBV7-2	TRBD1	TRBJ2-2	TGTGCCAGCAGCTCCAGGACAGGGAGGTCCGGGGAGCTGTTTTTT	CASSSRTGRSGELFF
few	TRBV11-3	NA	TRBJ1-5	TGTGCCAGCAGCTTTTCGGGGGGAGGTCAGCCCCAGCATTTT	CASSFSGGGQPQHF
many	TRBV7-9	NA	TRBJ2-1	TGTGCCAGCAAGCTAAACGGCGGTATGGAGGAGCAGTTCTTC	CASKLNGGMEEQFF
NA	TRBV20-1	TRBD2	TRBJ2-3	TGCAGTGCGCTAGCGGGGGGTCCGGATACGCAGTATTTT	CSALAGGPDTQYF
many	TRBV4-1	NA	TRBJ1-3	TGCGCCAGCAGCAAGGACCGAAACTCTGGAAACACCATATATTTT	CASSKDRNSGNTIYF
few	TRBV9	NA	TRBJ1-1	TGTGCCAGCAGCCGCGACAGGAACACTGAAGCTTTCTTT	CASSRDRNTEAFF
NA	TRBV6-5	NA	TRBJ1-5	TGTGCCAGCAGTTCCCCGGCGGACGGGAATCAGCCCCAGCATTTT	CASSSPADGNQPQHF
NA	TRBV20-1	NA	TRBJ1-1	TGCAGTGCTAGAGACGGCGGCAGGACCGCTGAAGCTTTCTTT	CSARDGGRTAEAFF
few	TRBV24-1	NA	TRBJ2-1	TGTGCCACCAGTGAAAAGACATCCTACAATGAGCAGTTCTTC	CATSEKTSYNEQFF
NA	TRBV10-3	NA	TRBJ1-3	TGTGCCATCTACGGGGGCACCTCTGGAAACACCATATATTTT	CAIYGGTSGNTIYF
many	TRBV4-2	NA	TRBJ1-1	TGTGCCAGCAGCCCCGTCTCCGAGGGCGAAGCTTTCTTT	CASSPVSEGEAFF
many	TRBV28	NA	TRBJ1-5	TGTGCCAGCAGTTTCCCGTATCAGCCCCAGCATTTT	CASSFPYQPQHF
many	TRBV12-3/TRBV12-4	NA	TRBJ1-5	TGTGCCAGCAGTTTCTGGGGGCCCCAGCATTTT	CASSFWGPQHF
NA	TRBV2	NA	TRBJ2-7	TGTGCCAGCAGTGAAAAGCAGGGGACATCCTACGAGCAGTACTTC	CASSEKQGTSYEQYF
many	TRBV25-1	NA	TRBJ1-2	TGTGCCAGCAGTGGATCCAACACCTATGGCTACACCTTC	CASSGSNTYGYTF